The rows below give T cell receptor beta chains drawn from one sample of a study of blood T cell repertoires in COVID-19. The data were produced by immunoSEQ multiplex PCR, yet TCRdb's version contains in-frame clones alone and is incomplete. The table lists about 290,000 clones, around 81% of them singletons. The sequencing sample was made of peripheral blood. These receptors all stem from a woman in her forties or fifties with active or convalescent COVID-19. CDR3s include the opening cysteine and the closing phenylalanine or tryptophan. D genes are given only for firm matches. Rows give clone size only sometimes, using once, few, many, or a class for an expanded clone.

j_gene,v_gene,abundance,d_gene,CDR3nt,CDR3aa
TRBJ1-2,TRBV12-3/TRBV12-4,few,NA,TGTGCCAGCAGTTTACTTCAGGGAGGCTACACCTTC,CASSLLQGGYTF
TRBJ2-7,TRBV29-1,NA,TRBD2,TGCAGCGTTGACAGCGGGGGGTCCTACGAGCAGTACTTC,CSVDSGGSYEQYF
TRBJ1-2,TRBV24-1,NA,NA,TGTGCCACCAGTGCGGGTCATGGCTACACCTTC,CATSAGHGYTF
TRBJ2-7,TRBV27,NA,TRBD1,TGTGCCAGCAGTGCCAGGGGGTCCTACGAGCAGTACTTC,CASSARGSYEQYF
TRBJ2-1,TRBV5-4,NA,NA,TGTGCCAGCAGCTTGCCTGGGAGCGATGAGCAGTTCTTC,CASSLPGSDEQFF
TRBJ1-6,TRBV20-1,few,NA,TGCAGTGCTAGTAGGCCTCCAAGCGGGGATTCACCCCTCCACTTT,CSASRPPSGDSPLHF
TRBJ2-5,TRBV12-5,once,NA,TGTGCTAGTGGTTTGGTCACAGGGAATGTGGAGACCCAGTACTTC,CASGLVTGNVETQYF
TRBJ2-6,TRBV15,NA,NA,TGTGCCTCCCACAGGCCTGGGGCCAACGTCCTGACTTTC,CASHRPGANVLTF
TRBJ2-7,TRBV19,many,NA,TGTGCCAGTAGTGCCCTTGGGCCCAGCTACGAGCAGTACTTC,CASSALGPSYEQYF
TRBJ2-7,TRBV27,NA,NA,TGTGCCAGCAGGCAAACTCCGTGGCAGGGTTTGTACGAGCAGTACTTC,CASRQTPWQGLYEQYF
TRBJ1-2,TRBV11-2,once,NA,TGTGCCAGCAGCTTAGAACCCTACGCCCAGGCGAATGGCTACACCTTC,CASSLEPYAQANGYTF
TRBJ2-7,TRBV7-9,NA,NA,TGTGCCAGCAGCTCAAGTTCTAGCGCCGAGCAGTACTTC,CASSSSSSAEQYF
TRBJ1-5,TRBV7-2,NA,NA,TGTGCCAGCAGCTATTCCTCCAGCGGCGGTCAGCCCCAGCATTTT,CASSYSSSGGQPQHF
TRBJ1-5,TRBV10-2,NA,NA,TGCGCCAGCAGTGCCCTCGGAGGGCCGAGCCAGCCCCAGCATTTT,CASSALGGPSQPQHF
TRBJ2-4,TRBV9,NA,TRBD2,TGTGCCAGCAGCGTAGGGGATAGCGGGAGGAACATTCAGTACTTC,CASSVGDSGRNIQYF
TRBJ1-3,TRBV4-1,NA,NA,TGCGCCAGCAGCCAAGAGTCCGGGTCTGGAAACACCATATATTTT,CASSQESGSGNTIYF
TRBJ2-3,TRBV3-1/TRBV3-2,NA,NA,TGTGCCAGCAGCCGGGTCGGGACTTACACAGATACGCAGTATTTT,CASSRVGTYTDTQYF
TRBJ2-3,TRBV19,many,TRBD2,TGTGCCAGTAGCCGCCGTGGAGCGGGAAACACAGATACGCAGTATTTT,CASSRRGAGNTDTQYF
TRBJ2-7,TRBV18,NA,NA,TGTGCCAGCTCACCAACCGAGTACGAGCAGTACTTC,CASSPTEYEQYF
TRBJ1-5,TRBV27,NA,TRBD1,TGTGCCAGCAGTTTCACAGGGGATCAGCCCCAGCATTTT,CASSFTGDQPQHF
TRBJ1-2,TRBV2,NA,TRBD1,TGTGCCAGCAGTGAGACAGGGGGCGCAGGGGGCTACACCTTC,CASSETGGAGGYTF
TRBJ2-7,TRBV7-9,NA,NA,TGTGCCAGCAGCTTGACTCTTCCCTACGAGCAGTACTTC,CASSLTLPYEQYF
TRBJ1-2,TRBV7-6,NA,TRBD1,TGTGCCAGCAGCAGACGACGGGACAGGGCGAACTATGGCTACACCTTC,CASSRRRDRANYGYTF
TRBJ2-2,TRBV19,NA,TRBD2,TGTGCCAGTAGCGGACTAGCTCTGGGCGGGGAGCTGTTTTTT,CASSGLALGGELFF
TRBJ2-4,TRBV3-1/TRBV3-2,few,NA,TGTGCCAGCAGCCAAGTCGTAAGAGGACTAGCCAAAAACATTCAGTACTTC,CASSQVVRGLAKNIQYF
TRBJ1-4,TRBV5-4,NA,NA,TGTGCCAGCAGCTTGGGGACGGCGGGCGAAAAACTGTTTTTT,CASSLGTAGEKLFF
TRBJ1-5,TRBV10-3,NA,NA,TGTGCCATCAGCCCTACCAATCAGCCCCAGCATTTT,CAISPTNQPQHF
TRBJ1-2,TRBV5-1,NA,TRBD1,TGCGCCAGCAGCCCCGGGACAGGGCGACCTAACTATGGCTACACCTTC,CASSPGTGRPNYGYTF
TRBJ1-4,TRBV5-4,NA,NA,TGTGCCAGCAGCCGGAGGGATACGGGCGCGACTAATGAAAAACTGTTTTTT,CASSRRDTGATNEKLFF
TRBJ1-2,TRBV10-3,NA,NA,TGTGCCATCAGTGAGTTACTCTCTAACTATGGCTACACCTTC,CAISELLSNYGYTF
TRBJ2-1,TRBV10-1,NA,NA,TGCGCCATCCTATTACTTTTGTTCTTC,CAILLLLFF
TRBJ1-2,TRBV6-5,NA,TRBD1,TGTGCCATCCGGACAGGGTCAGCCCTCAACTATGGCTACACCTTC,CAIRTGSALNYGYTF
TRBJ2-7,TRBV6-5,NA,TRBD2,TGTGCCAGCAGCCGCGGACTAGCGAGGTCCTACGAGCAGTACTTC,CASSRGLARSYEQYF
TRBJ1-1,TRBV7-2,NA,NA,TGTGCCAGCAGCTTAGAGGGGGGGGCAGCAGCTTTCTTT,CASSLEGGAAAFF
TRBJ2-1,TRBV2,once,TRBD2,TGTGCCAGCAGTGTACTAGCGGGAGACCTTGAGCAGTTCTTC,CASSVLAGDLEQFF
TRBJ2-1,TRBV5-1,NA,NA,TGCGCCAGCAGCTTGATTCCTAGCTCCTACAATGAGCAGTTCTTC,CASSLIPSSYNEQFF
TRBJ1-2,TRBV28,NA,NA,TGTGCCAGCAGGGGCGCCGCCTATGGCTACACCTTC,CASRGAAYGYTF
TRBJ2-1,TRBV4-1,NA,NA,TGCGCCAGCAGCCAAGAGTGGACTCTATACAATGAGCAGTTCTTC,CASSQEWTLYNEQFF
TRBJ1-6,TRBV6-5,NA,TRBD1,TGTGCCAGCAGCCGCCGGGACAGGGGTAATTCACCCCTCCACTTT,CASSRRDRGNSPLHF
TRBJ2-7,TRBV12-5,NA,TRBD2,TGTGCTAGTGGGCGTCTAGCGGGTGGGTTAGGGCCCTACGAGCAGTACTTC,CASGRLAGGLGPYEQYF
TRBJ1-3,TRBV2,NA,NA,TGTGCCAGCAGTGGGACAGCAGCGGCCCTATATTTT,CASSGTAAALYF
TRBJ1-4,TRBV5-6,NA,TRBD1,TGTGCCAGCAGCTATACAGGGGGCTGGGCTAATGAAAAACTGTTTTTT,CASSYTGGWANEKLFF
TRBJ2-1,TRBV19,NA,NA,TGTGCCAGTAGTTCGAGCGGAGGCCGGTTCTTC,CASSSSGGRFF
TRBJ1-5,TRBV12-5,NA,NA,TGTGCTAGTGGTTTGGTACGACCCCTGGCAGGGCTTTCTCAGCCCCAGCATTTT,CASGLVRPLAGLSQPQHF
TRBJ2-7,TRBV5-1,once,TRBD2,TGCGCCAGCAGCTTGGCTACGGGGGGGCCCTCCTACGAGCAGTACTTC,CASSLATGGPSYEQYF
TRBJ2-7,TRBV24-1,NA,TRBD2,TGTGCCACCAGTGATACCCCCCGAGCGGGAGACGCCTACGAGCAGTACTTC,CATSDTPRAGDAYEQYF
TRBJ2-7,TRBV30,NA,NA,TGTGCCTGGAGTTTCCGGGTTAGAGACGAGCAGTACTTC,CAWSFRVRDEQYF
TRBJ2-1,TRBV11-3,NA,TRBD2,TGTGCCAGCAGCCCGACTAGCGGGAGTAGTAATGAGCAGTTCTTC,CASSPTSGSSNEQFF
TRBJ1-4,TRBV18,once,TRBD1,TGTGCCAGCTCACCTCGGGGGACAGGTGAAAAACTGTTTTTT,CASSPRGTGEKLFF
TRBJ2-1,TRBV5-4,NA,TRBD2,TGTGCCAGCAGCTTGGATCTAGCGGCCTACAATGAGCAGTTCTTC,CASSLDLAAYNEQFF